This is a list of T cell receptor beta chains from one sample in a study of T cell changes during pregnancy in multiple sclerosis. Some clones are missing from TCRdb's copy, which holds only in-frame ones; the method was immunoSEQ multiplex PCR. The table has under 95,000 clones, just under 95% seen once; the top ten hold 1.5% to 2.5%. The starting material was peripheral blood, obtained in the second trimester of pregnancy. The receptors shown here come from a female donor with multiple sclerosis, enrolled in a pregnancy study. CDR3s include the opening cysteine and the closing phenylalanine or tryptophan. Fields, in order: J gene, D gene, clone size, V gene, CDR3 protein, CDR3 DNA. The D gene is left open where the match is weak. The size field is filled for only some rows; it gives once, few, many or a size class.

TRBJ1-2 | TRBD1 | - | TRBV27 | CASSLLADRAYGYTF | TGTGCCAGCAGTTTATTAGCCGACAGGGCCTATGGCTACACCTTC
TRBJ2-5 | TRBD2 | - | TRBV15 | CATSRDQTSGSTGETQYF | TGTGCCACCAGCAGAGATCAGACTAGCGGCTCAACGGGAGAGACCCAGTACTTC
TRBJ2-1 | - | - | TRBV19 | CASRGLQGTSSYNEQFF | TGTGCCAGCAGGGGCCTACAGGGAACCAGCTCCTACAATGAGCAGTTCTTC
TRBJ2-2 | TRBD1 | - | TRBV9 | CASSEGQGNTGELFF | TGTGCCAGCAGCGAGGGACAGGGAAACACCGGGGAGCTGTTTTTT
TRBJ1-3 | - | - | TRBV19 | CASSTTSRRGSSGNTIYF | TGTGCCAGTAGCACGACCTCTCGACGGGGGAGCTCTGGAAACACCATATATTTT
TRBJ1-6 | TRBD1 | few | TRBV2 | CASSVGQGGNSPLHF | TGTGCCAGCAGTGTCGGACAGGGCGGCAATTCACCCCTCCACTTT
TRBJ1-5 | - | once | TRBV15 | CATSSYSSNQPQHF | TGTGCCACCAGCAGTTATTCGAGCAATCAGCCCCAGCATTTT
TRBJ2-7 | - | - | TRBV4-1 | CASSQHRQAYEQYF | TGCGCCAGCAGCCAACACCGACAGGCCTACGAGCAGTACTTC
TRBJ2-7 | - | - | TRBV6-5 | CASSYTTDTYEQYF | TGTGCCAGCAGTTACACGACAGATACCTACGAGCAGTACTTC
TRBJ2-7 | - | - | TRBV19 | CASSMQGLGSYEQYF | TGTGCCAGTAGTATGCAGGGCCTTGGCTCCTACGAGCAGTACTTC
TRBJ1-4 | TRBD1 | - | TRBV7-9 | CASSEGQGGVKLFF | TGTGCCAGCAGCGAGGGACAGGGAGGGGTCAAACTGTTTTTT
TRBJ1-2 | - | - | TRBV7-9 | CASSSTDYGYTF | TGTGCCAGCAGCTCCACAGATTATGGCTACACCTTC
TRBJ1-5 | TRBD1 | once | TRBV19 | CASLDRVGTSNQPQHF | TGTGCCAGCCTGGACAGGGTGGGAACAAGCAATCAGCCCCAGCATTTT
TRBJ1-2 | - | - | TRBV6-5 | CASSYSRDTVYGYTF | TGTGCCAGCAGTTACTCGAGGGACACCGTTTATGGCTACACCTTC
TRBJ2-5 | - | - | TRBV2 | CASSAEETQYF | TGTGCCAGCAGTGCGGAGGAGACCCAGTACTTC
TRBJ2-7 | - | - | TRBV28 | CASSPYRDSYEQYF | TGTGCCAGCAGCCCATACAGGGACTCCTACGAGCAGTACTTC
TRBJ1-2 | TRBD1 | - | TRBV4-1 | CASSQTGQYYGYTF | TGCGCCAGCAGCCAGACGGGACAGTACTATGGCTACACCTTC
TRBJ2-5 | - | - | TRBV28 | CASSFGMRETQYF | TGTGCCAGCAGTTTTGGTATGAGGGAGACCCAGTACTTC
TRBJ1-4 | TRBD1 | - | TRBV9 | CASSGGTENEKLFF | TGTGCCAGCAGCGGGGGGACAGAGAATGAAAAACTGTTTTTT
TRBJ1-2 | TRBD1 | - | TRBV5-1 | CASSWGQGTAYGYTF | TGCGCCAGCAGCTGGGGACAGGGGACGGCCTATGGCTACACCTTC
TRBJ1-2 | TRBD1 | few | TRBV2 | CASRGQALDGYTF | TGTGCCAGCCGGGGACAGGCCCTGGATGGCTACACCTTC
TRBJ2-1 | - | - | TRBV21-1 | CASSKDPRGLEQFF | TGTGCCAGCAGCAAAGATCCCCGGGGTCTAGAACAGTTCTTC
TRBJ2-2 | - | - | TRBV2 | CASTQGPNTGELFF | TGTGCCAGCACCCAGGGGCCGAACACCGGGGAGCTGTTTTTT
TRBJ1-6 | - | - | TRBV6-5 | CASSYAGSNSPLHF | TGTGCCAGCAGTTACGCGGGGTCCAATTCACCCCTCCACTTT
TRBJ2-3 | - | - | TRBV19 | CASSPTRSDTQYF | TGTGCCAGTAGTCCGACTAGGTCAGATACGCAGTATTTT
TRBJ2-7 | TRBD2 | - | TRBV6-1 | CASNSGRGYEQYF | TGTGCCAGTAATAGCGGGAGGGGCTACGAGCAGTACTTC
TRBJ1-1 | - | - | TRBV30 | CAWRDNLNTEAFF | TGTGCCTGGAGGGACAACTTGAACACTGAAGCTTTCTTT
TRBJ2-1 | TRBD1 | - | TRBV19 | CASSSQDTGVRNEQFF | TGTGCCAGTAGTTCGCAAGACACAGGGGTGCGTAATGAGCAGTTCTTC
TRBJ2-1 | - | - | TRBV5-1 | CASSLGTEQFF | TGCGCCAGCAGCTTGGGGACAGAGCAGTTCTTC